These T cell receptor beta chains were read from a single sample in a study of blood T cells in healthy people across ages. TCRdb re-called the 5' RACE reads through MiXCR, storing one row per CDR3 protein. The table records over 1,500,000 distinct CDR3 sequences, about 39% of them present only once. The sample was blood. The receptors shown here come from a human donor in good health. Both conserved end residues are part of each CDR3. Each record gives: V gene, D gene, clone size, J gene, CDR3 protein, CDR3 DNA. The D gene is left open where the match is weak. Where a row states a size, it is once, few, many or the class of an expanded clone; other rows omit it.

TRBV20-1	TRBD2	NA	TRBJ2-1	CSAQRLAGGDNEQFF	TGCAGTGCTCAAAGACTAGCGGGGGGAGACAATGAGCAGTTCTTC
TRBV7-9	NA	few	TRBJ1-1	CASSLIGANTEAFF	TGTGCCAGCAGTTTAATTGGGGCGAACACTGAAGCTTTCTTT
TRBV7-2	TRBD1	NA	TRBJ1-2	CASSPTGGGSGGYTF	TGTGCCAGCAGCCCTACAGGGGGAGGTTCGGGTGGCTACACCTTC
TRBV12-3/TRBV12-4	TRBD1	few	TRBJ1-2	CASSSGQGDYTF	TGTGCCAGCAGTTCCGGACAGGGCGACTACACCTTC
TRBV12-3/TRBV12-4	NA	NA	TRBJ2-5	CAGSFSGTPETQYF	TGTGCCGGCAGTTTTTCAGGAACTCCGGAGACCCAGTACTTC
TRBV7-9	NA	NA	TRBJ2-1	CASSPRTSLNEQFF	TGTGCCAGCAGCCCGCGGACTTCCTTGAATGAGCAGTTCTTC
TRBV5-5	NA	NA	TRBJ2-3	CASSLAPQGPTDAQYF	TGTGCCAGCAGCTTGGCCCCTCAGGGTCCCACAGATGCGCAGTATTTT
TRBV5-1	NA	few	TRBJ2-5	CASSWDSEETQYF	TGTGCCAGCAGCTGGGACTCCGAAGAGACCCAGTACTTC
TRBV29-1	NA	NA	TRBJ2-1	CSVRGAYNEQFF	TGCAGCGTCAGGGGGGCCTACAATGAGCAGTTCTTC
TRBV10-3	TRBD2	NA	TRBJ2-1	CAITVGTSGNEQFF	TGTGCCATCACTGTCGGGACTAGCGGAAATGAGCAGTTCTTC
TRBV19	TRBD1	NA	TRBJ1-2	CASTRDRGGPYYGYTF	TGTGCCAGTACCAGGGACAGGGGGGGACCCTACTATGGCTACACCTTC
TRBV7-9	NA	NA	TRBJ2-3	CASSGLVGPTDTQYF	TGTGCCAGCAGCGGTCTCGTCGGGCCCACAGATACGCAGTATTTT
TRBV2	TRBD1	once	TRBJ1-1	CASSLQRQGNTEAFF	TGTGCCAGCAGCCTCCAGAGACAGGGAAACACTGAAGCTTTCTTT
TRBV20-1	TRBD1	NA	TRBJ2-5	CSAGTGAQETQYF	TGCAGTGCTGGCACAGGGGCGCAAGAGACCCAGTACTTC
TRBV12-3/TRBV12-4	TRBD2	NA	TRBJ2-2	CASSWIAGGTGELFF	TGTGCCAGCAGTTGGATAGCGGGAGGAACCGGGGAGCTGTTTTTT
TRBV2	NA	NA	TRBJ2-2	CASTQTPTGELFF	TGTGCCAGCACCCAGACACCGACCGGGGAGCTGTTTTTT
TRBV7-8	TRBD2	NA	TRBJ2-5	CASSKPTSAGETQYF	TGTGCCAGCAGCAAACCGACTAGCGCCGGAGAGACCCAGTACTTC
TRBV6-1	TRBD1	many	TRBJ2-3	CASSAGTGDTDTQYF	TGTGCCAGCAGTGCCGGGACAGGGGACACAGATACGCAGTATTTT
TRBV5-6	TRBD2	NA	TRBJ2-7	CASSLSGRAYHEQYF	TGTGCCAGCAGCTTATCCGGGAGGGCTTACCACGAGCAGTACTTC
TRBV6-1	TRBD1	once	TRBJ2-1	CASSRRTGAPGKDEQFF	TGTGCCAGCAGTCGCAGGACAGGGGCGCCGGGCAAAGATGAGCAGTTCTTC
TRBV20-1	TRBD2	once	TRBJ2-1	CSGQLSGGYGEQFF	TGCAGTGGGCAGCTTAGCGGGGGGTACGGGGAGCAGTTCTTC
TRBV7-2	NA	few	TRBJ2-1	CASSYPGQKYNEQFF	TGTGCCAGCAGCTACCCGGGACAAAAATACAATGAGCAGTTCTTC
TRBV14	NA	NA	TRBJ2-7	CASGQQQGSEQYF	TGTGCCAGCGGCCAACAACAGGGATCCGAGCAGTACTTC
TRBV5-1	NA	NA	TRBJ1-1	CASSQGNGDTEAFF	TGCGCCAGCAGCCAAGGGAATGGGGACACTGAAGCTTTCTTT
TRBV7-2	TRBD1	NA	TRBJ1-5	CASSLVWVAGGPESNQPQHF	TGTGCCAGCAGCTTAGTGTGGGTGGCAGGGGGCCCGGAATCCAATCAGCCCCAGCATTTT
TRBV12-3/TRBV12-4	NA	NA	TRBJ2-5	CASSTGDSQETQYF	TGTGCCAGCAGTACCGGGGATTCACAAGAGACCCAGTACTTC
TRBV7-3	NA	NA	TRBJ1-2	CASSLGGPGLTGYTF	TGTGCCAGCAGCTTAGGGGGGCCAGGGTTAACCGGCTACACCTTC
TRBV11-1	NA	few	TRBJ2-1	CASSLGHSNEQFF	TGTGCCAGCAGCTTGGGACATAGCAATGAGCAGTTCTTC
TRBV20-1	NA	few	TRBJ2-7	CSARDKIYEQYF	TGCAGTGCTAGGGACAAAATCTACGAGCAGTACTTC
TRBV5-1	TRBD1	many	TRBJ2-7	CASSLEGQAYEQYF	TGCGCCAGCAGCTTGGAGGGACAGGCCTACGAGCAGTACTTC
TRBV7-8	NA	NA	TRBJ2-5	CASSLEYEIAEETQYF	TGTGCCAGCAGCTTAGAGTATGAGATCGCGGAAGAGACCCAGTACTTC
TRBV6-6	TRBD1	few	TRBJ2-7	CASSRPLTGDYEQYF	TGTGCCAGCAGTCGCCCCCTGACAGGGGACTACGAGCAGTACTTC
TRBV5-1	NA	NA	TRBJ1-6	CASRVSRDESPLHF	TGCGCCAGCAGGGTCTCAAGGGACGAATCACCCCTCCACTTT
TRBV20-1	NA	NA	TRBJ2-3	CSARVVGLPSTDTRYF	TGCAGTGCTAGAGTGGTTGGGTTACCTAGCACAGATACGCGGTATTTT
TRBV27	NA	NA	TRBJ1-2	CASKELEVAVIVGYTF	TGTGCCAGCAAAGAACTTGAAGTGGCGGTTATTGTGGGCTACACCTTC
TRBV3-1	NA	NA	TRBJ1-5	CASSQVPRDQPQHF	TGTGCCAGCAGCCAGGTCCCAAGGGATCAGCCCCAGCATTTT
TRBV6-2/TRBV6-3	TRBD2	NA	TRBJ2-5	CACSSGVQETQYF	TGTGCCTGCAGTAGCGGGGTACAAGAGACCCAGTACTTC
TRBV19	TRBD1	few	TRBJ2-7	CASTGVGQGALAVYEQYF	TGTGCCAGTACCGGAGTGGGACAGGGGGCTTTGGCCGTCTACGAGCAGTACTTC
TRBV29-1	NA	many	TRBJ2-7	CSVEGGTPNTYEQYF	TGCAGCGTTGAGGGTGGGACTCCAAACACCTACGAGCAGTACTTC
TRBV19	TRBD2	NA	TRBJ2-1	CASSISGGAGDNEQFF	TGTGCCAGTAGTATCTCGGGGGGGGCCGGGGACAATGAGCAGTTCTTC
TRBV27	NA	NA	TRBJ2-1	CASSPVGGGAGNEQFF	TGTGCCAGCAGTCCCGTTGGAGGGGGGGCCGGGAATGAGCAGTTCTTC